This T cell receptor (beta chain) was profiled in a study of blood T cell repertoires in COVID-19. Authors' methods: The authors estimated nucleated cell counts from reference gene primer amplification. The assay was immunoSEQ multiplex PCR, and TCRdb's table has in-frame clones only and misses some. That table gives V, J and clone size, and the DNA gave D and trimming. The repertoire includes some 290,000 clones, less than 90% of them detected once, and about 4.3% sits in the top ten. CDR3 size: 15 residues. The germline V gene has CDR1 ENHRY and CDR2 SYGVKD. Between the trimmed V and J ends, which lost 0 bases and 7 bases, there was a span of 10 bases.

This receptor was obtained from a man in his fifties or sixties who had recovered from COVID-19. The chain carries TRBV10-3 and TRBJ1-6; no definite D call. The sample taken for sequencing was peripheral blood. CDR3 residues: CAISESGQNNSPLHF. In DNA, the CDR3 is TGTGCCATCAGTGAGTCGGGCCAGAACAATTCACCCCTCCACTTT.